This T cell receptor beta chain was recovered during a study of OX40 agonist ivuxolimab in advanced cancers. Whole-study context: Ivuxolimab, an agonistic anti-OX40 (CD134) antibody, was given to patients. Three partial responders included one hepatocellular carcinoma patient and two cutaneous melanoma patients.

Here immunoSEQ multiplex PCR was the method, and the copy in TCRdb shows in-frame clones only, minus some. The profile shows tens of thousands of clones, about nine tenths of them singletons. Sampling of blood occurred at baseline, cycle 4 day 1, and cycle 7 day 1. The CDR3 length is 14 residues. Germline V CDR1 and CDR2: SGHAT, FQNNGV. V dropped 1 base and J dropped 4 bases, with 7 bases sitting between them. The receptor comes from an adult with an advanced solid tumor such as melanoma, head and neck, liver or kidney cancer. V and J are TRBV11-2 and TRBJ2-2, with D unclear. Sequencing was performed on CD4+ or CD8+ T cells sorted from blood, taken in a trial of the OX40 agonist ivuxolimab. CDR3 sequence: CASSLVGSTGELFF. CDR3 in DNA: TGTGCCAGCAGCTTAGTGGGGTCCACCGGGGAGCTGTTTTTT.